These 4 T cell receptor beta chains originate from one sample sequenced in a study of control samples from healthy donors and cancer patients. The method was immunoSEQ multiplex PCR; TCRdb's version includes in-frame clones alone and lacks a portion of them. This sample has roughly 170,000 clones, with around 93% found just once. The specimen sequenced was blood. The receptors originated from a woman aged 60-75 years in good health.

The count of this clone is one. The V and J genes are TRBV29-1 and TRBJ1-1, with D possibly matching TRBD1 (5 bases). In germline, CDR1 is SQVTM, CDR2 ANQGSEA. This CDR3 is 13 amino acids long. The germline V and J ends were trimmed by 5 bases and 2 bases, with 12 bases remaining between them. The DNA for the CDR3 is TGCAGCGTTTTCGGGACTCAAAACACTGAAGCTTTCTTT. It yields the protein CSVFGTQNTEAFF.

This clone has only one observation. The chain employs TRBV2 and TRBJ2-2; 9 bases are a match to TRBD2. CDR3 size: 15 residues. V was clipped by 6 bases and J by 1 base; unmatched bases: 3. The germline CDR1 and CDR2 sequences are SNHLY and FYNNEI. The DNA of the CDR3 is TGTGCCAGCAGCCCTAGCGGGGTGAACACCGGGGAGCTGTTTTTT. This gives the protein CASSPSGVNTGELFF.

This clone was picked up a small number of times. The chain links TRBV3-1 (or the pseudogene TRBV3-2) to TRBJ1-3; no reliable D call. CDR1 and CDR2 (germline): LGHDT, YNNKEL (reference sequence). V dropped 1 base and J dropped 1 base, with 5 bases sitting between them. This CDR3 region has 14 residues. CDR3 protein: CASSQVGSGNTIYF. The CDR3 bases are TGTGCCAGCAGCCAAGTCGGGTCTGGAAACACCATATATTTT.

J is TRBJ1-1 and V is TRBV19; D ambiguous. The V end was cut by 5 bases, the J end by 2 bases, with 12 bases between. CDR3 length: 14 amino acids. Germline loops: CDR1 LNHDA, CDR2 SQIVND (reference sequence). The chain's CDR3 is CASSVPQRNTEAFF. The CDR3 nucleotides are TGTGCCAGTAGTGTCCCACAGAGAAACACTGAAGCTTTCTTT.